The entry below gives a single T cell receptor (beta chain) sequence along with its context. Original data processing: Reference gene primer amplification gave estimated nucleated cell counts. Sequencing was performed with immunoSEQ multiplex PCR; in TCRdb, only in-frame clones are kept and a portion is missing. For V, J and clone size, that table is used; D and trimming come from the DNA. Of some 210,000 clones in the sample, about 84% were seen once. Germline V gives CDR1 SEHNR, CDR2 FQNEAQ (reference sequence). The V gene lost 3 bases and the J gene lost 0 bases, with 6 bases spanning the gap. CDR3 length: 14 residues. These data are taken from a study of blood T cell repertoires in COVID-19. The wider study: Samples taken during acute and convalescent COVID-19 were collected in the United States, Italy and Spain. Sample material is recorded as cDNA or gDNA derived from T cells, B-cell-depleted T cells, or PBMCs.

This chain connects TRBV7-9 to TRBJ2-4; D unclear. The TCR comes from a man aged 25-45 years with acute COVID-19. Sample: PBMCs or T cells enriched from blood (not recorded which). CDR3 sequence: CASSFSSAKNIQYF. The CDR3, as DNA: TGTGCCAGCAGCTTTTCGTCAGCCAAAAACATTCAGTACTTC.